The 31 T cell receptor beta chains given below trace back to one sample, sequenced in a study of shared clonotypes between healthy human individuals. TCRdb keeps only in-frame clones here, not all; method: immunoSEQ multiplex PCR. The data contain around 320,000 clones, 87% of them singletons. Sample: memory CD8+ T cells sorted from blood. Subset: CD45RO+ cells pooled with CCR7-negative TemRA cells. The receptors derive from a man aged 18 to 35 in good health.

About this clone itself: At one boundary the junction diverges from the germline segment, which might be a read error. V is TRBV7-7 and J is TRBJ2-1; 9 nucleotides align to TRBD2. There are 18 residues in the CDR3. Germline assignment: CDR1 SSHAT and CDR2 FNYEAQ (reference sequence). In nucleotides, the CDR3 is TGTGCTAGCAGCTTAAGACCCCCGCTCGCGGGGGGGAGCAATGAGCAGTTCTTC. This translates into CASSLRPPLAGGSNEQFF.

This clone was observed a handful of times. The chain uses TRBV7-9 and TRBJ2-7; 7 bases match TRBD1. This CDR3 is built from 14 residues. The ends lost 1 base at V and 2 bases at J; junction bases unmatched: 2. The germline CDR1 and CDR2 sequences are SEHNR and FQNEAQ (reference sequence). DNA for the CDR3: TGTGCCAGCAGCTTAGTACAGGGGCCCTACGAGCAGTACTTC. Translating gives CASSLVQGPYEQYF.

This clone has a handful of counts. The chain is built from TRBV5-5 and TRBJ2-7; 7 bases align to TRBD1. The CDR3 length is 14 residues. From germline, CDR1 is SGHKS and CDR2 YYEKEE (reference sequence). The V gene end was trimmed by 3 bases and the J gene end by 3 bases; junction bases not matched to a gene: 6. The DNA for the CDR3 is TGTGCCAGCAGCTCCCGACAGGGCTACTACGAGCAGTACTTC. It is translated as CASSSRQGYYEQYF.

This clone was counted once. This sequence joins TRBV7-8 and TRBJ2-7, with 7 bases identical to TRBD1. The V gene's germline CDR1 is SGHVS and CDR2 FQNEAQ. The CDR3 is made up of 12 amino acids. With 5 bases clipped from V and 7 bases from J, the junction kept 5 bases outside the gene matches. In DNA, the CDR3 is TGTGCCAGCAGCCCCGACAGGGAAGAGCAGTACTTC. This translates into CASSPDREEQYF. The full variable domain, in which reference TRBV7-8 and TRBJ2-7 provide the parts outside the CDR3, is GAGVSQSPRYKVAKRGQDVALRCDPISGHVSLFWYQQALGQGPEFLTYFQNEAQLDKSGLPSDRFFAERPEGSVSTLKIQRTQQEDSAVYLCASSPDREEQYFGPGTRLTVT.

The chain uses TRBV6-5 and TRBJ1-6, with 7 positions matching TRBD1. Germline V CDR1 and CDR2: MNHEY, SVGAGI. The CDR3 is made up of 15 amino acids. The V gene end was trimmed by 8 bases and the J gene end by 0 bases; junction bases not matched to a gene: 4. CDR3 in amino acids: CASRQGSSYNSPLHF. CDR3 nucleotide sequence: TGTGCCAGCCGACAGGGAAGCTCCTATAATTCACCCCTCCACTTT.

The chain uses TRBV2 and TRBJ2-3; either TRBD1 or TRBD2 may fit D (6 bases each). Trimming pared 7 bases from V and 0 bases from J, leaving 20 bases between. The germline CDR1 and CDR2 sequences are SNHLY and FYNNEI. CDR3 size: 17 residues. In nucleotides, the CDR3 is TGTGCCAGCACCCTAACGATGGGGGGCTTGAGCACAGATACGCAGTATTTT. Translating gives CASTLTMGGLSTDTQYF.

This clone was counted a single time. J is TRBJ2-6 and V is TRBV13; 8 bases are shared with TRBD1. V was pared by 3 bases and J by 0 bases, with 7 bases of the junction left unmatched. The CDR3 has 18 amino acids. Germline V gene lookup returns CDR1 PRHDT and CDR2 FYEKMQ (reference sequence). The CDR3 spells CASSFGDRIYSGANVLTF. The CDR3 DNA sequence: TGTGCCAGCAGCTTTGGGGACAGGATCTACTCTGGGGCCAACGTCCTGACTTTC.

The chain links TRBV10-3 to TRBJ1-2; 7 nucleotides match TRBD1. The ends lost 4 bases at V and 4 bases at J; junction bases unmatched: 3. This CDR3 spans 13 amino acids. Looked up from germline, CDR1 is ENHRY and CDR2 is SYGVKD. The CDR3 spells CAISGRQGYGYTF. The CDR3 DNA reads TGTGCCATCAGTGGTAGACAGGGCTATGGCTACACCTTC.

The chain carries TRBV6-5 and TRBJ2-1, with D tentatively TRBD2 (5 bases). Germline values: CDR1 MNHEY, CDR2 SVGAGI. The CDR3 consists of 15 residues. Deletions cut 0 bases from V and 5 bases from J, with 11 bases between. The CDR3 nucleotides are TGTGCCAGCAGTTACTCGAAATTCGGGAACAATGAGCAGTTCTTC. Its translation is CASSYSKFGNNEQFF.

This clone was seen just once. The chain joins TRBV5-1 to TRBJ2-7; D unclear. CDR1 SGHRS and CDR2 YFSETQ come from the germline V gene. The CDR3 has 13 residues. V shed 1 base and J shed 3 bases, with 8 bases lying between them. This CDR3 is CASSLHGYYEQYF. CDR3 sequence (DNA): TGCGCCAGCAGCTTGCACGGATACTACGAGCAGTACTTC.

The J gene is TRBJ2-1, the V gene TRBV5-6, with D perhaps TRBD1 (5 bases). The V gene lost 2 bases and the J gene lost 6 bases, with 12 bases spanning the gap. Germline CDR1 SGHDT, CDR2 YYEEEE. The CDR3 has 14 residues. Here the CDR3 reads CASSFQGDANEQFF. The CDR3 nucleotides are TGTGCCAGCAGCTTTCAGGGCGATGCCAATGAGCAGTTCTTC.

The V gene is TRBV30, the J gene TRBJ1-2; 7 bases align to TRBD1. With 4 bases clipped from V and 6 bases from J, the junction kept 2 bases outside the gene matches. The CDR3 contains 11 residues. Germline V gene sequence: CDR1 GTSNPN, CDR2 SVGIG (reference sequence). The CDR3 DNA reads TGTGCCTGGACGCAGGGGGATGGCTACACCTTC. Protein sequence: CAWTQGDGYTF.

This sequence joins TRBV27 and TRBJ1-1, with TRBD1 as a possible D gene (6 bases). This CDR3 has 13 residues. The V gene's germline CDR1 is MNHEY and CDR2 SMNVEV (reference sequence). V lost 4 bases to trimming and J lost 8 bases, with 14 bases between them. The CDR3 reads CASSYYGGAEAFF. CDR3 DNA: TGTGCCAGCAGTTACTATGGGGGGGCGGAAGCTTTCTTT.

The V gene is TRBV27, the J gene TRBJ2-2, with TRBD2 matching over 8 bases. Germline CDR1 MNHEY, CDR2 SMNVEV (reference sequence). Losses at the gene ends were 2 bases for V and 7 bases for J; bases not matched to a gene: 6. There are 15 residues in the CDR3. The CDR3 coding sequence is TGTGCCAGCAGTTTAGGTAGCGGGACGGGCGGGGAGCTGTTTTTT. Amino acids: CASSLGSGTGGELFF.

The chain has TRBV9 and TRBJ2-7; D remains ambiguous. The germline gives CDR1 SGDLS, CDR2 YYNGEE. The CDR3 runs to 14 residues. The V gene lost 0 bases and the J gene lost 2 bases, with 9 bases spanning the gap. The CDR3 DNA sequence: TGTGCCAGCAGCGTAGCGGGCAAAGCCTACGAGCAGTACTTC. It is translated as CASSVAGKAYEQYF.

The J gene is TRBJ2-5, the V gene TRBV28; the D call may be TRBD1 or TRBD2 (5 bases each). This CDR3 comprises 18 residues. The germline V and J ends were trimmed by 6 bases and 5 bases, with 28 bases remaining between them. CDR1 MDHEN and CDR2 SYDVKM come from the germline V gene. CDR3 loop: CASSVIVRRDQGSETQYF. Here the CDR3 DNA reads TGTGCCAGCAGCGTTATTGTTCGTCGGGACCAGGGTTCGGAGACCCAGTACTTC.

CDR3 protein: CASSQRLAGYGETQYF. The CDR3 DNA reads TGTGCCAGCAGCCAACGACTAGCGGGGTATGGGGAGACCCAGTACTTC. The chain employs TRBV14 and TRBJ2-5; TRBD2 aligns across 11 bases. Germline CDR1 is SGHDN and CDR2 is FVKESK. Trimming took 2 bases from V and 5 from J; bases not matched to a gene: 7. The CDR3 has 16 residues.

The J gene is TRBJ1-6, the V gene TRBV28, with 9 nucleotides matching TRBD1. The CDR3 sequence is 14 residues long. Germline lookup yields CDR1 MDHEN and CDR2 SYDVKM. With V trimmed by 3 bases and J by 10 bases, 4 bases remained unmatched. CDR3 sequence (DNA): TGTGCCAGCAGTTTGGGACAGGGTGGGTCACCCCTCCACTTT. Translated: CASSLGQGGSPLHF. Drawing the rest from reference TRBV28 and TRBJ1-6, the complete variable domain is DVKVTQSSRYLVKRTGEKVFLECVQDMDHENMFWYRQDPGLGLRLIYFSYDVKMKEKGDIPEGYSVSREKKERFSLILESASTNQTSMYLCASSLGQGGSPLHFGNGTRLTVT.

CDR3 nucleotides: TGTGCCAGCCATATCGGGACAGGTGTCACTGAAGCTTTCTTT. Amino acids: CASHIGTGVTEAFF. The J gene is TRBJ1-1, the V gene TRBV7-6, with 8 bases that match TRBD1. From germline, CDR1 is SGHVS and CDR2 FNYEAQ. The CDR3 totals 14 residues. V was pared by 8 bases and J by 4 bases, with 9 bases of the junction left unmatched.

The CDR3 here is CASSDGAITDTQYF. The CDR3 DNA is TGCGCCAGCAGTGATGGGGCGATCACAGATACGCAGTATTTT. The rearrangement joins TRBV10-1 to TRBJ2-3, with D possibly being TRBD1 (5 bases). The CDR3 is 14 residues long. Per the germline V gene, CDR1 is WNHNN and CDR2 is SYGVQD (reference sequence). V was clipped by 3 bases and J by 2 bases, with 9 bases between them.

The chain has TRBV5-1 and TRBJ2-7; unclear D gene. This CDR3 region has 14 residues. The germline V gene encodes CDR1 SGHRS and CDR2 YFSETQ. The V end lost 4 bases, the J end lost 5 bases, and 16 bases lay between the germline ends. Here the CDR3 reads CASSLLTGLDEQYF. The CDR3 bases are TGCGCCAGCAGCCTACTTACTGGGCTTGACGAGCAGTACTTC.

The V call is TRBV29-1, the J call TRBJ2-7; TRBD2 matches at 14 bases. The CDR3 length is 16 residues. Trimming removed 4 bases from V and 0 bases from J; junction bases left unmatched: 5. Looked up from germline, CDR1 is SQVTM and CDR2 is ANQGSEA. CDR3 residues: CSVGGLAGDPSYEQYF. DNA for the CDR3: TGCAGCGTTGGGGGACTAGCGGGGGACCCCTCCTACGAGCAGTACTTC.

The chain employs TRBV30 and TRBJ2-5; D unclear. The CDR3 loop spans 13 amino acids. V was shortened by 2 bases and J by 5 bases, with 12 bases between the two germline ends. Germline V gene data show CDR1 as GTSNPN and CDR2 as SVGIG (reference sequence). CDR3 bases: TGTGCCTGGAGTTATGGCCACCTTGAGACCCAGTACTTC. Translating it yields CAWSYGHLETQYF.

This chain uses TRBV10-3 with TRBJ2-7; 10 positions agree with TRBD2. This CDR3 has 16 amino acids. Germline V gives CDR1 ENHRY, CDR2 SYGVKD. The ends lost 3 bases at V and 0 bases at J; junction bases unmatched: 5. The CDR3 is CAISDLAGDSSYEQYF. For the CDR3, the DNA is TGTGCCATCAGTGATCTAGCGGGGGACTCCTCCTACGAGCAGTACTTC.

The chain carries TRBV7-6 and TRBJ2-7; D is unresolved. The CDR3 spans 14 residues. Germline V lookup: CDR1 SGHVS, CDR2 FNYEAQ. Trimming took off 5 bases at V and 4 bases at J, with 15 bases between the two ends. CDR3 DNA sequence: TGTGCCAGCAGCGTCACCCCACAAGGTTACGAGCAGTACTTC. Encoded protein: CASSVTPQGYEQYF.

V and J are TRBV10-2 and TRBJ2-7, with TRBD1 matching 8 bases. The CDR3 extends over 17 amino acids. Germline assignment: CDR1 WSHSY and CDR2 SAAADI. The V segment lost 9 bases and the J segment 3 bases; nucleotides outside the gene matches: 19. This chain's CDR3 is CASSGQGSGGHFYEQYF. In nucleotides, the CDR3 is TGCGCCAGTTCCGGACAGGGAAGCGGTGGCCACTTCTACGAGCAGTACTTC.

This sequence joins TRBV7-9 and TRBJ1-2, with 7 bases that match TRBD1. The germline V gene encodes CDR1 SEHNR and CDR2 FQNEAQ (reference sequence). This CDR3 region has 15 residues. J lost 7 bases, V lost 0 bases, and 8 bases had no gene match. This chain's CDR3 is CASSLALGGGSGYTF. The CDR3 bases are TGTGCCAGCAGCTTAGCGCTAGGGGGCGGAAGTGGCTACACCTTC.

This chain connects TRBV29-1 to TRBJ2-7; 9 nucleotides align to TRBD1. Germline CDR1 and CDR2: SQVTM and ANQGSEA. This CDR3 contains 13 residues. V lost 6 bases to trimming and J lost 2 bases; unmatched junction nucleotides: 5. CDR3 in amino acids: CSVGQGLTYEQYF. As DNA, the CDR3 is TGCAGCGTCGGACAGGGGTTGACCTACGAGCAGTACTTC.

The chain recombines TRBV5-3 with TRBJ2-3; 10 bases agree with TRBD2. TRBV5-3 is designated an ORF whose function remains uncertain. V shed 1 base, J shed 2 bases, and the junction held 10 bases outside the gene matches. This CDR3 spans 18 amino acids. The CDR3 nucleotides read TGTGCCAGAAGCTTGTGGAACGGGACTAGCGAATCCACAGATACGCAGTATTTT. This gives the protein CARSLWNGTSESTDTQYF.

The V and J genes are TRBV4-1 and TRBJ2-5; D is undetermined. This CDR3 has 14 amino acids. The germline V gene has CDR1 MGHRA and CDR2 YSYEKL. The germline V and J ends were trimmed by 1 base and 0 bases, with 6 bases remaining between them. DNA for the CDR3: TGCGCCAGCAGCCAAGGGGCAGACCAAGAGACCCAGTACTTC. Amino acid sequence: CASSQGADQETQYF.

The chain employs TRBV5-1 and TRBJ2-5; D not resolved. The CDR3 covers 14 residues. Trimming took 3 bases from V and 2 from J, leaving 11 bases between them. Looked up from germline, CDR1 is SGHRS and CDR2 is YFSETQ. In DNA form, the CDR3 reads TGCGCCAGCAGCTGGCGCACTGATCAAGAGACCCAGTACTTC. Protein sequence: CASSWRTDQETQYF.